The rows below give T cell receptor beta chains drawn from one sample of a study of T cells in Graves' hyperthyroidism and ophthalmopathy. TCRdb analysed the multiplex PCR reads with MiXCR anew, one entry per CDR3 protein. Of about 610,000 distinct CDR3 sequences listed, around 16% are singletons. Specimen: blood. All receptors come from a woman in her forties with Graves' ophthalmopathy. The CDR3 runs from the conserved cysteine through the conserved F or W. A D gene is named only where the DNA matches it firmly. Clone size is not always given. Where it is, it says once, few, many or a class for expanded clones.

V	J	size	D	length	CDR3	DNA
TRBV12-3/TRBV12-4	TRBJ2-1	few	NA	14	CASSLLPNQDEQFF	TGTGCCAGCAGTTTACTTCCTAATCAGGATGAGCAGTTCTTC
TRBV20-1	TRBJ2-7	many	TRBD1	13	CSAIGGTGYEQYF	TGCAGTGCTATTGGGGGGACAGGGTACGAGCAGTACTTC
TRBV29-1	TRBJ1-1	few	NA	14	CSVSGRLMNTEAFF	TGCAGCGTTTCGGGGAGACTGATGAACACTGAAGCTTTCTTT
TRBV28	TRBJ2-7	many	NA	17	CASSLGEGGRPSYEQYF	TGTGCCAGCAGTTTAGGGGAGGGGGGGAGGCCCTCCTACGAGCAGTACTTC
TRBV6-1	TRBJ1-1	NA	NA	14	CASSVDRSNTEAFF	TGTGCCAGCAGTGTGGACAGATCGAACACTGAAGCTTTCTTT
TRBV3-1	TRBJ2-1	many	TRBD2	17	CASSQRLATDHYNEQFF	TGTGCCAGCAGCCAACGACTAGCGACAGATCATTACAATGAGCAGTTCTTC
TRBV6-2/TRBV6-3	TRBJ2-1	few	TRBD2	16	CASSYIAGGLGNEQFF	TGTGCCAGCAGTTATATAGCGGGAGGTTTGGGCAATGAGCAGTTCTTC
TRBV6-1	TRBJ1-5	NA	NA	17	CASSYGAGGIFGQPQHF	TGTGCCAGCAGTTATGGGGCCGGGGGGATCTTCGGGCAGCCCCAGCATTTT
TRBV2	TRBJ1-3	few	NA	12	CASSGGLFTIYF	TGTGCCAGCAGTGGGGGACTTTTCACCATATATTTT
TRBV7-3	TRBJ2-3	many	NA	14	CASSQQGWGDTQYF	TGTGCCAGCAGCCAACAAGGGTGGGGAGATACGCAGTATTTT
TRBV20-1	TRBJ1-2	many	NA	10	CSVPVRGYTF	TGCAGTGTTCCCGTAAGAGGCTACACCTTC
TRBV11-2	TRBJ2-7	many	NA	15	CASSPRQTLAYEQYF	TGTGCCAGCAGCCCGCGACAGACCCTGGCTTACGAGCAGTACTTC
TRBV6-1	TRBJ2-5	many	NA	13	CASSGVLGETQYF	TGTGCCAGCAGTGGTGTGTTAGGGGAAACCCAGTACTTC
TRBV7-2	TRBJ2-1	once	TRBD2	16	CASSLARTSGNNEQFF	TGTGCCAGCAGCTTAGCGAGGACTAGCGGTAACAATGAGCAGTTCTTC
TRBV4-1	TRBJ2-3	few	TRBD2	17	CASSQSRERGGVDTQYF	TGCGCCAGCAGCCAATCCCGGGAGCGGGGGGGTGTAGATACGCAGTATTTT
TRBV28	TRBJ2-7	once	TRBD1	15	CASRPRDRGLYEQYF	TGTGCCAGCCGCCCTCGGGACAGGGGGCTCTACGAGCAGTACTTC
TRBV30	TRBJ1-1	many	TRBD1	13	CAWSVQGPLEAFF	TGTGCCTGGAGTGTACAGGGGCCTCTTGAAGCTTTCTTT
TRBV2	TRBJ2-7	NA	NA	13	CASSFTEVGEQYF	TGTGCCAGCAGTTTTACAGAGGTCGGCGAGCAGTACTTC
TRBV12-3/TRBV12-4	TRBJ2-3	NA	TRBD2	18	CASSPRLAGGAGTDTQYF	TGTGCCAGCAGTCCACGACTAGCCGGGGGTGCGGGCACAGATACGCAGTATTTT
TRBV11-2	TRBJ2-1	many	TRBD2	15	CASSRLAGGHNEQFF	TGTGCCAGCAGCCGACTAGCGGGAGGACACAATGAGCAGTTCTTC
TRBV3-1	TRBJ2-1	few	NA	14	CASSPRTPPNEQFF	TGTGCCAGCAGTCCAAGGACTCCCCCCAATGAGCAGTTCTTC
TRBV2	TRBJ1-4	few	NA	14	CASGRDKANEKLFF	TGTGCCAGCGGACGGGACAAAGCTAATGAAAAACTGTTTTTT
TRBV15	TRBJ2-1	NA	NA	14	CATSRVGQVGEQFF	TGTGCCACCAGTCGGGTAGGGCAAGTCGGTGAGCAGTTCTTC
TRBV6-1	TRBJ1-2	many	NA	15	CASSAYTEANYGYTF	TGTGCCAGCAGTGCATACACGGAGGCTAACTATGGCTACACCTTC
TRBV5-1	TRBJ1-1	many	NA	13	CATSVDWNTEAFF	TGCGCCACCTCCGTTGATTGGAACACTGAAGCTTTCTTT
TRBV11-2	TRBJ2-1	many	NA	14	CASKRSGAYNEQFF	TGTGCCAGCAAGCGGAGCGGAGCCTACAATGAGCAGTTCTTC
TRBV7-9	TRBJ2-2	NA	NA	12	CASHFSPGELFF	TGTGCCAGTCATTTTAGCCCCGGGGAGCTGTTTTTT
TRBV6-1	TRBJ1-1	many	TRBD1	16	CASSPTGAPWSTEAFF	TGTGCCAGCAGTCCCACAGGGGCTCCGTGGAGCACTGAAGCTTTCTTT
TRBV6-1	TRBJ1-6	NA	NA	15	CASTDGGGKNSPLHF	TGTGCCAGCACCGACGGAGGGGGGAAAAATTCACCCCTCCACTTT
TRBV27	TRBJ1-5	NA	NA	14	CASRPGHLNQPQHF	TGTGCCAGCAGACCGGGACATCTCAATCAGCCCCAGCATTTT
TRBV30	TRBJ2-3	many	TRBD1	14	CAWNPRGIGDTQYF	TGTGCCTGGAACCCCAGGGGGATCGGAGATACGCAGTATTTT
TRBV27	TRBJ2-3	many	TRBD1	15	CASKPRTGYTDTQYF	TGTGCCAGTAAGCCCCGGACAGGCTACACAGATACGCAGTATTTT
TRBV5-1	TRBJ1-2	many	NA	12	CASSSQGYGYTF	TGCGCCAGCAGCTCGCAGGGCTATGGCTACACCTTC
TRBV5-1	TRBJ2-1	few	TRBD2	16	CASSPPLAGGPGEQFF	TGCGCCAGCAGCCCCCCCCTAGCGGGAGGGCCAGGAGAGCAGTTCTTC
TRBV18	TRBJ2-2	few	NA	14	CASSPDLNTGELFF	TGTGCCAGCTCACCAGATCTGAACACCGGGGAGCTGTTTTTT
TRBV6-1	TRBJ2-3	NA	NA	15	CASRGGGLATDTQYF	TGTGCCAGCAGGGGGGGGGGGCTCGCCACAGATACGCAGTATTTT
TRBV2	TRBJ2-5	many	NA	12	CASRSPGETQYF	TGTGCCAGCCGATCGCCGGGGGAGACCCAGTACTTC
TRBV29-1	TRBJ2-5	few	NA	12	CSVGWGGKTQYF	TGCAGCGTTGGTTGGGGTGGGAAGACCCAGTACTTC
TRBV29-1	TRBJ2-1	NA	TRBD2	15	CSLRGSGGSYNEQFF	TGCAGCTTAAGGGGCAGCGGGGGATCCTACAATGAGCAGTTCTTC
TRBV18	TRBJ2-1	NA	NA	17	CANSPPNSLGTSIEQFF	TGTGCCAACTCACCCCCGAATTCGTTGGGGACTTCAATTGAGCAGTTCTTC
TRBV12-3/TRBV12-4	TRBJ2-1	NA	NA	20	CASSFQFNSLAPIVYNEQFF	TGTGCCAGCAGTTTTCAGTTTAACTCCCTAGCGCCAATCGTGTACAATGAGCAGTTCTTC
TRBV18	TRBJ2-4	few	TRBD2	18	CASSRGGSSGSLAYIQYF	TGTGCCAGCTCCCGCGGAGGTTCTAGCGGGAGTCTCGCTTATATTCAGTACTTC
TRBV28	TRBJ2-3	many	TRBD2	16	CASSLPSGSSTDTQYF	TGTGCCAGCAGTCTCCCTAGCGGTTCTAGCACAGATACGCAGTATTTT
TRBV6-2/TRBV6-3	TRBJ1-1	few	NA	15	CANRDYRDKYTEAFF	TGTGCCAACAGAGACTACCGGGACAAATACACTGAAGCTTTCTTT
TRBV3-1	TRBJ2-7	few	TRBD2	15	CASSQASGSPYEQYF	TGTGCCAGCAGCCAAGCTAGCGGAAGCCCCTACGAGCAGTACTTC
TRBV7-2	TRBJ2-3	many	TRBD2	16	CASSAILAGGLSTQYF	TGTGCCAGCAGCGCAATACTAGCGGGAGGCCTCTCCACGCAGTATTTT
TRBV2	TRBJ1-2	many	NA	16	CAIRGGQTDRYYGYTF	TGTGCCATAAGAGGGGGGCAAACGGATCGTTACTATGGCTACACCTTC
TRBV2	TRBJ1-5	few	TRBD1	14	CASMDRVENQPQHF	TGTGCCAGCATGGACAGGGTGGAAAATCAGCCCCAGCATTTT
TRBV12-3/TRBV12-4	TRBJ1-2	many	TRBD1	12	CASSGTGGDHTF	TGTGCCAGCAGCGGGACAGGGGGCGACCACACCTTC